Listed below are T cell receptor beta chains from one sample, sequenced in a study of blood T cells in healthy people across ages. One entry per CDR3 protein results from TCRdb running MiXCR on the 5' RACE reads. The table has 1.5 million to 2 million distinct CDR3 sequences, 25% to 30% seen once; the top ten hold 7% to 9%. The sequencing sample was made of blood. These receptor sequences come from a woman in her twenties or thirties in good health. Both conserved end residues are part of each CDR3. The D gene is left open where the match is weak. A clone size is listed for some rows: how often the clone was seen (once, few, many), or a class if it is expanded.

J gene	D gene	clone size	V gene	CDR3 DNA	CDR3 protein
TRBJ2-7	.	.	TRBV29-1	TGCAGCGTTGAAGTCTTGGACTACAATGAGCAGTACTTC	CSVEVLDYNEQYF
TRBJ1-2	.	.	TRBV20-1	TGCAGTGCTAGCTTATTGGGGAGCTATGGCTACACCTTC	CSASLLGSYGYTF
TRBJ2-7	TRBD2	many	TRBV28	TGTGCCAGCAGTCCCCCCAGCGGGGGGGCCGACGAGCAGTACTTC	CASSPPSGGADEQYF
TRBJ1-2	TRBD1	many	TRBV4-1	TGCGCCAGCAGCCAAGATCCCGGGACAGACTATGGCTACACCTTC	CASSQDPGTDYGYTF
TRBJ2-4	TRBD1	many	TRBV29-1	TGCAGCGTTGAAGGCACGAGACAGGGGGCGACCGGCATTCAGTACTTC	CSVEGTRQGATGIQYF
TRBJ2-5	.	many	TRBV4-1	TGCGCCAGCAGCCAAGATCTGCGAGGGGAGACCCAGTACTTC	CASSQDLRGETQYF
TRBJ2-1	TRBD2	once	TRBV9	TGTGCCAGCAACGGCGGGAGACCCAATGAGCAGTTCTTC	CASNGGRPNEQFF
TRBJ2-3	.	.	TRBV7-9	TGTGCCAGCAGCTTAACTGACGATACGCAGTATTTT	CASSLTDDTQYF
TRBJ2-7	.	few	TRBV6-6	TGTGCCAGCAGTTACGTTTCCGGGGTCTACGAGCAGTACTTC	CASSYVSGVYEQYF
TRBJ2-7	TRBD2	.	TRBV11-2	TGTGCCAGCAGCTTTGGGCTAGCGGTTCGCGAGCAGTACTTC	CASSFGLAVREQYF
TRBJ2-3	TRBD2	few	TRBV11-2	TGTGCCAGCAGCAAGAGGCTAGCGGGGGCGACTGTACTGGTCACAGATACGCAGTATTTT	CASSKRLAGATVLVTDTQYF
TRBJ1-6	.	.	TRBV5-1	TGCGCCAGCAGCCCCCGGACAGACAAATATAATTCACCCCTCCACTTT	CASSPRTDKYNSPLHF
TRBJ2-3	TRBD2	.	TRBV11-1	TGCGCCAGCAGCCGACTAGCGGGGGCGGTAGATACGCAGTATTTT	CASSRLAGAVDTQYF
TRBJ2-2	TRBD2	.	TRBV5-1	TGCGCCAGCAGCCCACGGGAGGTTTGGAACACCGGGGAGCTGTTTTTT	CASSPREVWNTGELFF
TRBJ1-2	.	few	TRBV6-1	TGTGCCAGCAGTGAGCCGTCCGGCTATGGCTACACCTTC	CASSEPSGYGYTF
TRBJ2-2	TRBD2	.	TRBV25-1	TGTGCCAGTAGACCCCGCCTAGCGGGGTCCGCGAACACCGGGGAGCTGTTTTTT	CASRPRLAGSANTGELFF